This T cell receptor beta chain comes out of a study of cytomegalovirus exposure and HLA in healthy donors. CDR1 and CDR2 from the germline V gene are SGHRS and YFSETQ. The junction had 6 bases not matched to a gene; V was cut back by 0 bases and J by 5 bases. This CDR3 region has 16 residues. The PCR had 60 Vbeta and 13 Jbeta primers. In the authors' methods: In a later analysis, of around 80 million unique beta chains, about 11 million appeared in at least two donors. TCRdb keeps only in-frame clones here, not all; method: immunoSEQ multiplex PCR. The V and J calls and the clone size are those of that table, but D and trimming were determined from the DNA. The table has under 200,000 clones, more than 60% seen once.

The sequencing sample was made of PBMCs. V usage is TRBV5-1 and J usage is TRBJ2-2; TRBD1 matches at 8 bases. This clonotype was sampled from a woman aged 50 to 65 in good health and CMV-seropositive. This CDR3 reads CASSLGQGASTGELFF. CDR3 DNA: TGCGCCAGCAGCTTGGGGCAGGGGGCGAGTACCGGGGAGCTGTTTTTT.